Listed here is a single TCR beta chain. Its cognate antigen is unknown. The template was total RNA from whole blood, with no T cell sorting. The authors ran two nested PCRs of about 16 and 10 cycles on TCRalpha and TCRbeta cDNA. TCRdb reprocessed the 5' RACE reads and reports one entry per CDR3 protein, with no DNA. Its table lists 300,000 to 450,000 distinct CDR3 sequences. The sample is drawn from a study of monozygotic twins with inflammatory bowel disease. Study-wide findings and caveats: Distinction of different T cell subtypes was not possible. Support was lacking for any single strong IBD-associated signal or clonotype.

The CDR3 runs 16 residues. Sequencing was performed on blood. The sequence was collected from a human donor with ulcerative colitis or Crohn's disease, or a healthy co-twin of an affected twin (not recorded which). This chain uses TRBV5-7 with TRBJ2-3; TCRdb designates TRBD2, a call that cannot be tested without DNA. TRBV5-7 counts as an open reading frame of uncertain function. The CDR3 protein is CASSQGTTPRTDTQYF.